This T cell receptor (beta chain) was captured in a study of CD8+ T cells in alopecia areata. Study-level findings and limits: Researchers report lesional scalp, most notably alopecia totalis/universalis, outstripped normal scalp in clonality.

cDNA prepared by RNA extraction and subsequent reverse transcription served as the template for sequencing. TCRdb keeps only in-frame clones here, not all; method: immunoSEQ multiplex PCR. The profile shows 150,000 to 200,000 clones, 55% of them singletons. The V gene end was trimmed by 0 bases and the J gene end by 0 bases; junction bases not matched to a gene: 4. The CDR3 spans 17 residues. Germline assignment: CDR1 ENHRY and CDR2 SYGVKD. A word on this clone: The antigen remains unidentified.

V and J are TRBV10-3 and TRBJ2-5, with 10 positions matching TRBD2. The receptor was derived from a human donor in good health. The sequencing sample was made of CD4+ T cells sorted from blood. Here the CDR3 DNA reads TGTGCCATCAGTGAGTCGACTAGCGGGCGAGACCAAGAGACCCAGTACTTC. Its translation: CAISESTSGRDQETQYF.